This TCR beta chain was captured in a study of long-term antiretroviral therapy in people with HIV. Study-wide findings and caveats: Subsequent to ART, diversity was augmented yet persisted below that of transplant donor controls. Dominance of pre-ART expanded clones persisted, fluctuating and often declining after ART.

In the case of this clone: Its target is unknown.

This CDR3 region has 16 residues. CDR1 and CDR2 from the germline V gene are LNHDA and SQIVND (reference sequence). V lost 7 bases, J lost 1 base, and 19 bases lay in between. No donor had fewer than one pre-ART PBMC sample or fewer than two post-ART PBMC samples. Amounts of about 0.9-11 million cryopreserved PBMC were held in the samples before DNA extraction. immunoSEQ v3.0 was run at survey level. The protocol was immunoSEQ multiplex PCR, while the TCRdb copy is restricted to in-frame clones and leaves out a portion. The sample lists roughly 25,000 clones, approximately 80% occurring once. Sequencing used unsorted PBMCs, obtained 1.1 years before starting antiretroviral therapy. The receptor comes from a woman in her 30s with HIV. The chain joins TRBV19 to TRBJ1-1; TRBD1 might be the D (6 bases). CDR3 loop: CASNPTRGEPNTEAFF. DNA of the CDR3: TGTGCCAGTAACCCCACTAGGGGGGAACCGAACACTGAAGCTTTCTTT.